Here is one T cell receptor beta chain with its context. Alongside a J-beta primer mix, a sample-barcoded 5' primer served in a second PCR lasting roughly 6 to 12 cycles. Each of the cDNA molecules was tagged by a template-switch adaptor with 12 random nucleotides. Each CDR3 protein gets one entry after TCRdb re-called the 5' RACE reads with MiXCR. The sample consists of over a million distinct CDR3 sequences, 40% to 50% of them appearing once. This entry belongs to a study of blood T cells in healthy people across ages. The CDR3 sequence is 18 residues long. J gave up 3 bases and V 4 bases, and 9 bases lay outside the gene matches. From germline, CDR1 is SGHRS and CDR2 YFSETQ. Every donor gave approximately 10 milliliters of peripheral blood.

The rearrangement uses TRBV5-1 and TRBJ2-1; 14 positions agree with TRBD2. The receptor comes from a woman between 18 and 29 years old in good health. Sequencing used blood. CDR3 region: CASSPRTSGGLGYNEQFF. The CDR3 DNA reads as TGCGCCAGCAGCCCCAGGACTAGCGGGGGGCTGGGCTACAATGAGCAGTTCTTC.